Listed below are T cell receptor beta chains from one sample, sequenced in a study of T cell responses to AZD1222 COVID-19 vaccine. The repertoire was sequenced with immunoSEQ multiplex PCR; TCRdb's copy has only in-frame clones and lacks some. Altogether more than 5,000 clones are present, around 87% being singletons, with the ten largest covering 15% to 17%. The source material was peripheral blood, sampled 28 days after the second AZD1222 dose. The receptors were gathered from an adult who received the AZD1222 COVID-19 vaccine. Both conserved end residues are part of each CDR3. The D gene is left open where the match is weak. The size field is filled for only some rows; it gives once, few, many or a size class.

d_call	cdr3_length	v_call	j_call	clone_size	cdr3_aa	cdr3_nt
-	15	TRBV2	TRBJ1-6	-	CASSEQGSGDSPLHF	TGTGCCAGCAGTGAACAGGGGAGCGGGGATTCACCCCTCCACTTT
TRBD1	16	TRBV11-2	TRBJ2-3	-	CASSLGQGTIQDTQYF	TGTGCCAGCAGCTTAGGACAGGGGACCATACAGGATACGCAGTATTTT
TRBD2	14	TRBV19	TRBJ2-7	-	CASSVRWTRDEQYF	TGTGCCAGTAGTGTACGATGGACTAGAGACGAGCAGTACTTC
-	15	TRBV7-9	TRBJ1-4	-	CASSSSSATNEKLFF	TGTGCCAGCAGCTCCTCATCGGCAACTAATGAAAAACTGTTTTTT
-	15	TRBV4-2	TRBJ1-5	-	CASSQDSGHNQPQHF	TGTGCCAGCAGCCAAGATTCAGGCCACAATCAGCCCCAGCATTTT
TRBD1	16	TRBV7-2	TRBJ1-2	few	CASSLGGARGYYGYTF	TGTGCCAGCAGCTTAGGAGGGGCCAGGGGGTACTATGGCTACACCTTC
-	13	TRBV29-1	TRBJ1-1	-	CSQSRGRNTEAFF	TGCAGTCAATCCCGGGGGAGGAACACTGAAGCTTTCTTT
-	16	TRBV4-1	TRBJ2-5	-	CASSQEAGSSSETQYF	TGCGCCAGCAGCCAAGAGGCCGGGTCGTCGAGTGAGACCCAGTACTTC
-	16	TRBV10-1	TRBJ1-3	-	CASRDEIGFLANTIYF	TGCGCCAGCAGGGATGAGATCGGGTTTCTTGCAAACACCATATATTTT
-	11	TRBV29-1	TRBJ2-2	-	CSVELAGELFF	TGCAGCGTTGAACTGGCCGGGGAGCTGTTTTTT
TRBD1	15	TRBV3-1/TRBV3-2	TRBJ1-1	-	CASSQGQGVWAEAFF	TGTGCCAGCAGCCAGGGACAGGGTGTGTGGGCTGAAGCTTTCTTT
TRBD1	13	TRBV10-2	TRBJ1-1	-	CASRPTGETEAFF	TGCGCCAGCCGGCCCACAGGGGAGACTGAAGCTTTCTTT
-	14	TRBV7-8	TRBJ1-5	-	CASSLDTGSQPQHF	TGTGCCAGCAGCTTAGATACAGGGTCCCAGCCCCAGCATTTT
-	14	TRBV7-9	TRBJ1-1	-	CASSLGGGNTEAFF	TGTGCCAGCAGCTTAGGCGGCGGGAACACTGAAGCTTTCTTT
-	16	TRBV15	TRBJ2-4	-	CATSRDPDLAKNIQYF	TGTGCCACCAGCAGAGACCCTGACTTAGCCAAAAACATTCAGTACTTC
-	12	TRBV5-1	TRBJ2-3	-	CASSLGRDTQYF	TGCGCCAGCAGCCTCGGGCGGGATACGCAGTATTTT
-	14	TRBV28	TRBJ2-5	-	CASSPPTGHGTQYF	TGTGCCAGCAGTCCACCGACTGGACATGGGACCCAGTACTTC
-	14	TRBV7-2	TRBJ1-1	-	CASSSVQRNTEAFF	TGTGCCAGCAGCTCGGTACAAAGGAACACTGAAGCTTTCTTT
TRBD1	18	TRBV11-3	TRBJ1-4	-	CASSFLGDTGGANEKLFF	TGTGCCAGCAGCTTCCTAGGAGACACAGGGGGAGCTAATGAAAAACTGTTTTTT
-	15	TRBV7-9	TRBJ2-3	-	CASSLSGGITDTQYF	TGTGCCAGCAGCTTATCGGGCGGGATCACAGATACGCAGTATTTT
-	16	TRBV14	TRBJ2-5	once	CASSLYRDGYQETQYF	TGTGCCAGCAGCCTCTACCGGGACGGTTACCAAGAGACCCAGTACTTC
-	12	TRBV7-8	TRBJ2-7	-	CASSPDAYEQYF	TGTGCCAGCAGCCCGGACGCGTACGAGCAGTACTTC
-	14	TRBV5-4	TRBJ2-7	-	CASSRDPISYEQYF	TGTGCCAGCAGTCGGGACCCAATCTCCTACGAGCAGTACTTC
TRBD1	15	TRBV19	TRBJ2-1	once	CASSGSGTGGNEQFF	TGTGCCAGTAGTGGCTCCGGGACAGGGGGTAATGAGCAGTTCTTC
-	19	TRBV4-1	TRBJ1-1	once	CASSQERAAFLPLNTEAFF	TGCGCCAGCAGCCAAGAGAGGGCAGCATTCCTCCCTTTGAACACTGAAGCTTTCTTT
TRBD2	18	TRBV7-2	TRBJ2-3	-	CASSLTEVVAGYTDTQYF	TGTGCCAGCAGCTTAACGGAGGTGGTAGCGGGTTACACAGATACGCAGTATTTT
TRBD1	16	TRBV24-1	TRBJ2-3	few	CATSVAQGAISDTQYF	TGTGCCACCAGTGTCGCGCAGGGGGCGATTTCAGATACGCAGTATTTT
TRBD1	13	TRBV10-3	TRBJ1-2	once	CAIHGQGTHGYTF	TGTGCCATCCATGGACAGGGGACCCATGGCTACACCTTC
-	14	TRBV15	TRBJ2-2	-	CATSTAVEAGELFF	TGTGCCACCAGCACCGCCGTCGAAGCAGGGGAGCTGTTTTTT
TRBD1	14	TRBV19	TRBJ2-4	-	CASSTGTGAHIQYF	TGTGCCAGTAGTACCGGGACAGGGGCGCACATTCAGTACTTC
TRBD1	15	TRBV5-4	TRBJ1-4	-	CASSQGQVATEKLFF	TGTGCCAGCAGCCAAGGACAGGTGGCGACTGAAAAACTGTTTTTT
-	12	TRBV30	TRBJ1-4	-	CAWSVIREKLFF	TGTGCCTGGAGTGTAATCCGTGAAAAACTGTTTTTT
TRBD1	15	TRBV5-4	TRBJ1-6	-	CASSWTGYGNSPLHF	TGTGCCAGCAGCTGGACAGGGTATGGAAATTCACCCCTCCACTTT
TRBD2	16	TRBV19	TRBJ2-1	-	CASSPGLGVTHNEQFF	TGTGCCAGTAGTCCCGGACTAGGTGTGACGCACAATGAGCAGTTCTTC
-	15	TRBV7-2	TRBJ1-3	-	CASSPRPRAGNTIYF	TGTGCCAGCAGCCCCCGGCCCAGGGCTGGAAACACCATATATTTT
TRBD1	14	TRBV5-1	TRBJ1-4	-	CASSQTGGGEKLFF	TGCGCCAGCAGCCAGACAGGGGGCGGTGAAAAACTGTTTTTT
-	15	TRBV28	TRBJ2-7	-	CASSPPSATVYEQYF	TGTGCCAGCAGTCCCCCATCCGCGACGGTCTACGAGCAGTACTTC